This T cell receptor beta chain stems from a study of neurological immune-mediated disorders. Notes on this clonotype: Antigen specificity is unknown. A much larger clonotype is one base distant, so this may be a read error.

Time point given: technical triplicate 3. Findings and limits, study-wide: None of the CDR3 amino acid sequences found in expanded clones was shared across subjects. This suggests that the TCR-beta repertoires were private in all groups.

The making of cDNA relied on 5'RACE with 10-nucleotide random UMIs. MiXCR, run by TCRdb on the 5' RACE reads, gives a single entry per CDR3 protein. The sample includes about 44,000 distinct CDR3 sequences, around a fifth of them seen just once. The CDR3 extends over 15 amino acids. V dropped 4 bases and J dropped 6; count of bases not matched to a gene: 10. Germline CDR1 SGHTA, CDR2 FQGNSA. The clonotype was recovered from a man aged 55 to 70 with HTLV-1-associated myelopathy (HAM/TSP). The sequencing input was PBMCs. The chain joins TRBV7-2 to TRBJ2-3, with 7 positions matching TRBD2. The CDR3 protein is CASSWLTSCRDTQYF. CDR3 sequence (DNA): TGTGCCAGCAGCTGGCTGACTAGCTGTAGGGATACGCAGTATTTT.